These 23 T cell receptor beta chains were sequenced from one sample in a study of cytomegalovirus exposure and HLA in healthy donors. Sequencing used immunoSEQ multiplex PCR; TCRdb keeps in-frame clones, though not all of them. The sample carries about 130,000 clones, approximately 94% recorded once. The specimen was PBMCs. Source of these receptors: a woman under 30 in good health and CMV-seronegative.

This chain uses TRBV6-6 with TRBJ2-3; D is possibly TRBD1 (7 bases). Per germline, CDR1 MNHNY and CDR2 SVGAGI (reference sequence). V was cut by 11 bases and J by 2 bases, with 17 bases left in between. This CDR3 has 14 residues. CDR3 amino acids: CAGAGGRDTDTQYF. The CDR3 nucleotides are TGTGCCGGGGCAGGGGGGCGGGACACAGATACGCAGTATTTT.

The chain joins TRBV6-5 to TRBJ2-7; possible D gene TRBD2, 7 bases. CDR1 MNHEY and CDR2 SVGAGI come from the germline V gene. V was clipped by 0 bases and J by 7 bases, with 13 bases between them. The CDR3 covers 14 residues. The CDR3 region is CASSYSLGGDEQYF. In DNA form, the CDR3 reads TGTGCCAGCAGTTACTCGCTAGGGGGGGATGAGCAGTACTTC.

The chain employs TRBV30 and TRBJ2-7, with D maybe TRBD1 (5 bases). V lost 2 bases, J lost 3 bases, and 17 bases lay in between. The CDR3 totals 15 residues. The V gene's germline CDR1 is GTSNPN and CDR2 SVGIG (reference sequence). Here the CDR3 DNA reads TGTGCCTGGAGTAGGGGTACGCCGTACGGCTACGAGCAGTACTTC. Protein product: CAWSRGTPYGYEQYF. The whole variable domain, filled in from reference TRBV30 and TRBJ2-7, reads SQTIHQWPATLVQPVGSPLSLECTVEGTSNPNLYWYRQAAGRGLQLLFYSVGIGQISSEVPQNLSASRPQDRQFILSSKKLLLSDSGFYLCAWSRGTPYGYEQYFGPGTRLTVT.

This chain joins TRBV5-4 and TRBJ2-1; TRBD1 might be the D (6 bases). There are 15 residues in the CDR3. The germline gives CDR1 SGHNT, CDR2 YYREEE (reference sequence). The ends were cut back, 0 bases at V and 13 bases at J, with 20 bases in the middle. CDR3 protein: CASSLGNTGSKVQFF. The CDR3, as DNA: TGTGCCAGCAGCTTGGGAAACACAGGGTCCAAGGTTCAGTTCTTC.

The chain has TRBV29-1 and TRBJ2-7, with D tentatively TRBD2 (5 bases). The germline gives CDR1 SQVTM, CDR2 ANQGSEA. Trimming pared 4 bases from V and 3 bases from J, leaving 10 bases between. There are 12 residues in the CDR3. The CDR3 sequence is CSVGQAVYEQYF. CDR3 sequence (DNA): TGCAGCGTTGGTCAAGCGGTCTACGAGCAGTACTTC.

The CDR3 DNA is TGTGCCAGCAGTGGACTAGCGGGAGAAGGGGAGCAGTTCTTC. Translating gives CASSGLAGEGEQFF. J is TRBJ2-1 and V is TRBV25-1; TRBD2 agrees at 12 bases. With 4 bases clipped from V and 10 bases from J, the junction kept 5 bases outside the gene matches. This CDR3 is 14 amino acids long. Per the germline V gene, CDR1 is MGHDK and CDR2 is SYGVNS.

This chain links TRBV27 with TRBJ2-1; D is unclear. The V gene lost 3 bases and the J gene lost 4 bases, with 16 bases spanning the gap. Germline-derived CDR1 and CDR2 are MNHEY and SMNVEV (reference sequence). The CDR3 runs 16 residues. Here the CDR3 DNA reads TGTGCCAGCAGTTTCTATCCCACAGCCGGATACAATGAGCAGTTCTTC. Its translation: CASSFYPTAGYNEQFF.

This clone has a single count. The chain has TRBV12-5 and TRBJ2-3, with 10 bases fitting TRBD2. This CDR3 has 17 residues. Trimming at V came to 3 bases and at J to 3 bases, leaving 9 bases not matched to a gene. The germline CDR1 and CDR2 sequences are LGHNT and FRNRAP. CDR3 sequence: CASGFVPEREGTDTQYF. CDR3 sequence (DNA): TGTGCTAGTGGTTTTGTTCCCGAGCGGGAGGGGACAGATACGCAGTATTTT.

The genes are TRBV28 and TRBJ1-4; D is uncertain. Germline CDR1 MDHEN, CDR2 SYDVKM. The V end was cut by 6 bases, the J end by 3 bases, with 8 bases between. The CDR3 loop spans 13 amino acids. This CDR3 is CASRSTPNEKLFF. The CDR3 nucleotides read TGTGCCAGCAGATCTACTCCTAATGAAAAACTGTTTTTT. Full variable domain (remainder filled in from reference TRBV28 and TRBJ1-4): DVKVTQSSRYLVKRTGEKVFLECVQDMDHENMFWYRQDPGLGLRLIYFSYDVKMKEKGDIPEGYSVSREKKERFSLILESASTNQTSMYLCASRSTPNEKLFFGSGTQLSVL.

The chain recombines TRBV4-1 with TRBJ2-7, with D uncertain. This CDR3 is 15 amino acids long. CDR1 MGHRA and CDR2 YSYEKL come from the germline V gene. Between the trimmed V and J ends, which lost 1 base and 0 bases, there was a span of 10 bases. CDR3 bases: TGCGCCAGCAGCCAAGCCCAAAGCTTCTCCTACGAGCAGTACTTC. Translation gives CASSQAQSFSYEQYF.

The genes are TRBV30 and TRBJ2-3, with 11 positions matching TRBD1. There are 14 residues in the CDR3. Germline V lookup: CDR1 GTSNPN, CDR2 SVGIG (reference sequence). The V segment lost 5 bases and the J segment 3 bases; nucleotides outside the gene matches: 4. CDR3 bases: TGTGCCTGGGCCGGGACAGGGGGAACAGATACGCAGTATTTT. Its translation: CAWAGTGGTDTQYF.

As DNA, the CDR3 is TGCAGCGTCCAGATTGGACAGGGGTCAACTGAAGCTTTCTTT. As protein: CSVQIGQGSTEAFF. This sequence joins TRBV29-1 and TRBJ1-1, with 9 bases identical to TRBD1. The length of the CDR3 is 14 residues. J gave up 5 bases and V 6 bases, and 10 bases lay outside the gene matches. Germline assignment: CDR1 SQVTM and CDR2 ANQGSEA.

This clone was picked up a small number of times. The chain employs TRBV29-1 and TRBJ2-7, with 8 bases identical to TRBD1. The V and J ends lost 7 bases and 7 bases, in that order; junction bases with no gene match: 9. CDR3 length: 12 amino acids. Germline values: CDR1 SQVTM, CDR2 ANQGSEA. Written as DNA, the CDR3 is TGCAGCGCCATGGTCACAGGGGGGGAGCAGTACTTC. Its translation: CSAMVTGGEQYF.

This clone came up once. V gene TRBV30 combines with J gene TRBJ2-1; D perhaps matches TRBD2 (6 bases). V dropped 4 bases and J dropped 4 bases, with 14 bases sitting between them. This CDR3 spans 14 amino acids. In germline, CDR1 is GTSNPN, CDR2 SVGIG (reference sequence). The CDR3 sequence is CAWTGVLPYNEQFF. CDR3 in DNA: TGTGCCTGGACGGGAGTCCTACCTTACAATGAGCAGTTCTTC. Using reference TRBV30 and TRBJ2-1 for the parts outside the CDR3, the full variable domain is SQTIHQWPATLVQPVGSPLSLECTVEGTSNPNLYWYRQAAGRGLQLLFYSVGIGQISSEVPQNLSASRPQDRQFILSSKKLLLSDSGFYLCAWTGVLPYNEQFFGPGTRLTVL.

The rearrangement links TRBV5-1 to TRBJ2-5; D might be TRBD2 (6 bases). The CDR3 is 15 amino acids. Trimming left V 9 bases short and J 1 base short, with 19 bases between. The V gene's germline CDR1 is SGHRS and CDR2 YFSETQ. CDR3 bases: TGCGCCACCCAGGCGGGGACCCTCGCCCAAGAGACCCAGTACTTC. This sequence encodes CATQAGTLAQETQYF.

V gene TRBV5-1 combines with J gene TRBJ1-2; possible D gene TRBD1, 6 bases. The CDR3 has 15 residues. V was shortened by 3 bases and J by 0 bases, with 12 bases between the two germline ends. In germline, CDR1 is SGHRS, CDR2 YFSETQ. The chain's CDR3 is CASSSRQDANYGYTF. The CDR3, as DNA: TGCGCCAGCAGCTCTCGACAGGACGCTAACTATGGCTACACCTTC.

This rearrangement joins TRBV5-4 to TRBJ1-1; no clear D. This CDR3 spans 12 amino acids. Germline V gene data show CDR1 as SGHNT and CDR2 as YYREEE (reference sequence). The V and J ends lost 1 base and 6 bases respectively, with 7 bases between them. CDR3: CASSLRDAEAFF. The CDR3 nucleotides read TGTGCCAGCAGCTTGCGCGATGCTGAAGCTTTCTTT.

A few counts support this clone. The chain links TRBV9 to TRBJ1-4; TRBD1 matches at 9 bases. Germline trimming cut 0 bases from V and 10 bases from J; bases unmatched to any gene: 4. Germline CDR1 and CDR2: SGDLS and YYNGEE. This CDR3 has 14 residues. Here the CDR3 DNA reads TGTGCCAGCAGCGTAGAGGGACAGGGCGTAAAACTGTTTTTT. This codes for CASSVEGQGVKLFF.

V and J are TRBV7-2 and TRBJ2-7; 8 bases align to TRBD1. The junction had 5 bases not matched to a gene; V was cut back by 6 bases and J by 1 base. Germline loops: CDR1 SGHTA, CDR2 FQGNSA. The CDR3 loop spans 14 amino acids. The CDR3 region has the DNA TGTGCCAGCAGGTACGACAGGGGATCCTACGAGCAGTACTTC. Protein: CASRYDRGSYEQYF.

The genes are TRBV28 and TRBJ1-2, with TRBD1 matching over 8 bases. The CDR3 contains 14 residues. Per the germline V gene, CDR1 is MDHEN and CDR2 is SYDVKM. V trimming: 7 bases; J trimming: 8 bases; junction bases outside the gene matches: 12. CDR3 in DNA: TGTGCCAGCACCCGACAGGGGCCAGCTTCCGGCTACACCTTC. Translating gives CASTRQGPASGYTF.

This clone appeared a single time. The V gene is TRBV10-3, the J gene TRBJ2-7; D possibly corresponds to TRBD1 (5 bases). CDR3 length: 13 amino acids. With 3 bases removed from V and 5 bases from J, the gap between germline ends came to 11 bases. The germline V gene encodes CDR1 ENHRY and CDR2 SYGVKD. For the CDR3, the DNA is TGTGCCATCAGTGACAGGGCGCGAGACGAGCAGTACTTC. This gives the protein CAISDRARDEQYF.

The chain carries TRBV28 and TRBJ2-7, with 13 bases lining up with TRBD2. Germline lookup yields CDR1 MDHEN and CDR2 SYDVKM. The J segment lost 10 bases and the V segment lost 11 bases, leaving 14 bases of the junction unmatched. CDR3 length equals 14 residues. The CDR3 DNA follows: TGTGCCTCTAACGGAGGGACTAGCGGGAAGGCACAGTACTTC. Translation gives CASNGGTSGKAQYF.

This chain links TRBV19 with TRBJ2-1; 9 nucleotides align to TRBD2. Germline lookup yields CDR1 LNHDA and CDR2 SQIVND (reference sequence). The CDR3 loop spans 14 amino acids. V was pared by 5 bases and J by 8 bases, with 7 bases of the junction left unmatched. The chain's CDR3 is CASSPREGIHEQFF. CDR3 bases: TGTGCCAGTAGTCCGCGGGAGGGTATACATGAGCAGTTCTTC. The full variable domain, in which reference TRBV19 and TRBJ2-1 provide the parts outside the CDR3, is DGGITQSPKYLFRKEGQNVTLSCEQNLNHDAMYWYRQDPGQGLRLIYYSQIVNDFQKGDIAEGYSVSREKKESFPLTVTSAQKNPTAFYLCASSPREGIHEQFFGPGTRLTVL.